One and the same sample provided the 2 T cell receptor beta chains below, sequenced in a study of shared clonotypes between healthy human individuals. The assay was immunoSEQ multiplex PCR, and TCRdb's table has in-frame clones only and misses some. Of 2 million to 2.5 million clones in the sample, less than 95% were seen once. Sequencing was done on a sample of naive CD4+ T cells from PBMCs. Subset here: CD45RA+ positively selected. Receptors originate from a man younger than 30 in good health. Some clones in this sample may be carry-over from other donors' samples.

J is TRBJ1-3 and V is TRBV5-1; a possible D gene is TRBD1 (6 bases). Trimming cost V 0 bases and J 2 bases, with 9 bases left between them. CDR1 SGHRS and CDR2 YFSETQ come from the germline V gene. The CDR3 runs to 15 residues. The CDR3, as DNA: TGCGCCAGCAGCTTGGCCTGGGACACTGGAAACACCATATATTTT. It yields the protein CASSLAWDTGNTIYF.

The rearrangement links TRBV6-1 to TRBJ2-7; D ambiguous. The V end was cut by 2 bases, the J end by 6 bases, with 11 bases between. In germline, CDR1 is MNHNS, CDR2 SASEGT. The CDR3 runs to 13 residues. In nucleotides, the CDR3 is TGTGCCAGCAGTGAAACCGCTCAACGCGAGCAGTACTTC. As protein: CASSETAQREQYF.